These 2 T cell receptor beta chains were all obtained from the same sample, sequenced in a study of blood T cell repertoires in COVID-19. Only in-frame clones appear in the TCRdb table, and some are missing; sequencing was by immunoSEQ multiplex PCR. The table has some 230,000 clones, more than 80% seen once. The material sequenced was PBMCs or T cells enriched from blood (not recorded which). All receptors come from a woman younger than 30 in a cohort exposed to, infected with or recovered from COVID-19 (not recorded which).

This chain links TRBV11-3 with TRBJ2-7; possibly TRBD2 for D (5 bases). Per the germline V gene, CDR1 is SGHNT and CDR2 is YENEEA. V lost 5 bases and J lost 0, with 23 bases in between. The CDR3 sequence is 18 residues long. CDR3 region: CASSPSPGIDPLSYEQYF. CDR3 DNA: TGTGCCAGCAGCCCGAGCCCCGGGATTGACCCCCTCTCCTACGAGCAGTACTTC. Using reference TRBV11-3 and TRBJ2-7 for the parts outside the CDR3, the full variable domain is EAGVVQSPRYKIIEKKQPVAFWCNPISGHNTLYWYLQNLGQGPELLIRYENEEAVDDSQLPKDRFSAERLKGVDSTLKIQPAELGDSAVYLCASSPSPGIDPLSYEQYFGPGTRLTVT.

This clone showed up just once. A much larger clone lies one base from this, so it may be a read error. V usage is TRBV5-4 and J usage is TRBJ1-6; D is ambiguous. The CDR3 is made up of 13 amino acids. The V gene's germline CDR1 is SGHNT and CDR2 YYREEE (reference sequence). V was shortened by 2 bases and J by 7 bases, with 7 bases between the two germline ends. The CDR3 DNA is TGTGCCAGCAGCTTACCGGGAAATTCACCCCTCCACTTT. The encoded protein is CASSLPGNSPLHF.